This T cell receptor (beta chain) was captured by sequencing in a study of T cell responses to AZD1222 COVID-19 vaccine. Overall study results and limits: The reported proportion of spike-specific TCRs targeting unmutated variant regions was nearly half. Baseline seropositivity characterized only a handful of AZD1222 recipients.

On this clone itself: Antigen specificity is unknown.

Repertoires were generated with immunoSEQ multiplex PCR, while TCRdb's copy carries only in-frame clones and drops some. This table holds 110,000 or so clones, approximately 83% found once. The length of the CDR3 is 13 residues. Trimming shortened V by 5 bases and J by 1 base, and 8 bases separated the two germline ends. The germline V gene encodes CDR1 SEHNR and CDR2 FQNEAQ (reference sequence). The sample was peripheral blood, taken on day 0 of AZD1222 vaccination. The clonotype was recovered from an adult in good health. V is TRBV7-9 and J is TRBJ1-1, with D unresolved. CDR3: CASSQSPNTEAFF. The DNA for the CDR3 is TGTGCCAGCAGCCAGTCGCCGAACACTGAAGCTTTCTTT.